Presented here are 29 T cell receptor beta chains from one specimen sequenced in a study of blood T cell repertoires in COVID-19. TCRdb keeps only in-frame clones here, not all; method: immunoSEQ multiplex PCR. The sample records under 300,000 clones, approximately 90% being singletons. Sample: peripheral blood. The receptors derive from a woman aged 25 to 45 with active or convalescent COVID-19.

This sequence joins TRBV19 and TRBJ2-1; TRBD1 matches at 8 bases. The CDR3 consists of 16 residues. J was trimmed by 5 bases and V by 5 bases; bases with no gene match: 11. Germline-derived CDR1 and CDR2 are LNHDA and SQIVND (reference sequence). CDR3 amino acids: CASSPIPGGVHNEQFF. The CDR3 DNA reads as TGTGCCAGTAGTCCAATCCCAGGGGGCGTCCACAATGAGCAGTTCTTC.

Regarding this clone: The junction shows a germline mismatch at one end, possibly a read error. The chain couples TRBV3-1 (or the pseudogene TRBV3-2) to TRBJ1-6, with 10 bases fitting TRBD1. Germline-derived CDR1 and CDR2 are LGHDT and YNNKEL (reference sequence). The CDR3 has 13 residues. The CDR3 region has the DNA TGTGCCAGCAGTCAAACCCCGGGACAGGGGACCGACTTT. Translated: CASSQTPGQGTDF.

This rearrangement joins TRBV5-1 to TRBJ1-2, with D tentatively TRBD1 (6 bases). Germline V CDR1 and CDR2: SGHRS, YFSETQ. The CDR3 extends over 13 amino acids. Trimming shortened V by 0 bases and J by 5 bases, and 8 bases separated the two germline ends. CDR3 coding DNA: TGCGCCAGCAGCTTGGCGGACAGATATGGCTACACCTTC. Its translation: CASSLADRYGYTF.

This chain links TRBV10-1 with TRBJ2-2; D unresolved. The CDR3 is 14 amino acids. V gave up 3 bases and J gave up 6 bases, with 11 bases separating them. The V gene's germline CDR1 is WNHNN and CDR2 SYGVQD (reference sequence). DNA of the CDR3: TGCGCCAGCAGTGACCCTAAATGGTCCGGGGAGCTGTTTTTT. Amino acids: CASSDPKWSGELFF.

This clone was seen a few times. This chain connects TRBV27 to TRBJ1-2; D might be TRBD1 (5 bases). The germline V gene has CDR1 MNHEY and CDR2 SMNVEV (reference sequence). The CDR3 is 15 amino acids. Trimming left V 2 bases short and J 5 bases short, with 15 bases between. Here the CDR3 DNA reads TGTGCCAGCAGTTTAACAGGCGCTCCGCTTTATGGCTACACCTTC. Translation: CASSLTGAPLYGYTF.

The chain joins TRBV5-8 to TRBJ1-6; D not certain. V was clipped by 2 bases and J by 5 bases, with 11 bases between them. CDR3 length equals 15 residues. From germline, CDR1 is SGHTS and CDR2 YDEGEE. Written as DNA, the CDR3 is TGTGCCAGCAGCTTTGACGGGTGGAATAATTCACCCCTCCACTTT. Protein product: CASSFDGWNNSPLHF. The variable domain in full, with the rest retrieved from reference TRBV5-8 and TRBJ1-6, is EAGVTQSPTHLIKTRGQQATLRCSPISGHTSVYWYQQALGLGLQFLLWYDEGEERNRGNFPPRFSGRQFPNYSSELNVNALELEDSALYLCASSFDGWNNSPLHFGNGTRLTVT.

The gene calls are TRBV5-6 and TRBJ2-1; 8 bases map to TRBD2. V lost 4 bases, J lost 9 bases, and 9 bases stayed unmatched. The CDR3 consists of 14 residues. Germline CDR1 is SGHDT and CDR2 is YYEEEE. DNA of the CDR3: TGTGCCAGCAGCCCCTGGACTAGCAAGGGTGAGCAGTTCTTC. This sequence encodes CASSPWTSKGEQFF.

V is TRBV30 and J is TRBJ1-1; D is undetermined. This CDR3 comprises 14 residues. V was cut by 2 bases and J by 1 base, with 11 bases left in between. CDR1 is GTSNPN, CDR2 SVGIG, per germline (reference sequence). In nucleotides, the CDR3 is TGTGCCTGGAGTCGACTTACTCAGAACACTGAAGCTTTCTTT. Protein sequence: CAWSRLTQNTEAFF.

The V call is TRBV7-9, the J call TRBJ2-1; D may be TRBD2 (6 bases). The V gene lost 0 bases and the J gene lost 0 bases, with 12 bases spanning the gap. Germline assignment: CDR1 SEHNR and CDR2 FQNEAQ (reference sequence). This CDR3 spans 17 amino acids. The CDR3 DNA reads TGTGCCAGCAGCTTAGCCTTGCGGGGCAACTCCTACAATGAGCAGTTCTTC. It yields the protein CASSLALRGNSYNEQFF.

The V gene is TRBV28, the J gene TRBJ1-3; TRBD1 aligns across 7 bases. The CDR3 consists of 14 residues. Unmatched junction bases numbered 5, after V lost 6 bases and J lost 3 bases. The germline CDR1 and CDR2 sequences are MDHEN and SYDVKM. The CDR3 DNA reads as TGTGCCAGCAGCCCAGGGGGGAATGGAAACACCATATATTTT. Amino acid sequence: CASSPGGNGNTIYF.

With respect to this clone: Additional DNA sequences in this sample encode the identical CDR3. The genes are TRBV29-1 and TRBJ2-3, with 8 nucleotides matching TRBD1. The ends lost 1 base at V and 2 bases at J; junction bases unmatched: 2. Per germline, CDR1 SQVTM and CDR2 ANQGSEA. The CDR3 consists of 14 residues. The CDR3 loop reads CSVEGQGFTDTQYF. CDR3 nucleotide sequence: TGCAGCGTTGAAGGACAGGGGTTCACAGATACGCAGTATTTT.

For the CDR3, the DNA is TGTGCCAGCAGCCAAGTAACAGGAACTAACTATGGCTACACCTTC. It yields the protein CASSQVTGTNYGYTF. The rearrangement links TRBV14 to TRBJ1-2; D possibly corresponds to TRBD1 (5 bases). V shed 1 base and J shed 0 bases, with 9 bases lying between them. The CDR3 is 15 residues long. CDR1 SGHDN and CDR2 FVKESK come from the germline V gene.

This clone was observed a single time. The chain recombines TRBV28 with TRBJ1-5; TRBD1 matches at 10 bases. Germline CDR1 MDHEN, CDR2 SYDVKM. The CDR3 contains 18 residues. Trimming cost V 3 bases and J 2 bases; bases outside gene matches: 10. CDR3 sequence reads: CASSLPTGQGFGNQPQHF. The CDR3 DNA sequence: TGTGCCAGCAGTTTGCCGACGGGACAGGGGTTCGGCAATCAGCCCCAGCATTTT. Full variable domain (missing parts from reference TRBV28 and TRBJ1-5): DVKVTQSSRYLVKRTGEKVFLECVQDMDHENMFWYRQDPGLGLRLIYFSYDVKMKEKGDIPEGYSVSREKKERFSLILESASTNQTSMYLCASSLPTGQGFGNQPQHFGDGTRLSIL.

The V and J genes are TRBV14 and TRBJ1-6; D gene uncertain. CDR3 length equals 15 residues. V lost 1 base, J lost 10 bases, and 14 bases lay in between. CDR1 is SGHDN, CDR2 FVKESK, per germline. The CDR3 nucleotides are TGTGCCAGCAGCCAAGGAAGGAGAAGTGGGTCACCCCTCCACTTT. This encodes CASSQGRRSGSPLHF.

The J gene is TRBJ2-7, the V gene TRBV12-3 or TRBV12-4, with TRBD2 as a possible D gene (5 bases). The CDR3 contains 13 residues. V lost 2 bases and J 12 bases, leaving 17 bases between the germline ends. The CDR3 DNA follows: TGTGCCAGCAGTTTAAAAGTTGCGGGCGAGTCGTACTTC. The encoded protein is CASSLKVAGESYF.

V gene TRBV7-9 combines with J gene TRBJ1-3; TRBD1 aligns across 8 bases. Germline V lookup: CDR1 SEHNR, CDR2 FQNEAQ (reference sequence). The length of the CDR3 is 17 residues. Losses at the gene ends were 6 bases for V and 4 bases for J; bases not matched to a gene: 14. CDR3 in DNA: TGTGCCAGCAGAAGGGACGGAGGACAGGGAACCGGAAACACCATATATTTT. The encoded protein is CASRRDGGQGTGNTIYF.

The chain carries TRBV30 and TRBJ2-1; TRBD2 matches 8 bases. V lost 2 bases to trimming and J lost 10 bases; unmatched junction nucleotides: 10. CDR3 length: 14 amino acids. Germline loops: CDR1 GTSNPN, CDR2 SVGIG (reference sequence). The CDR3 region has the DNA TGTGCCTGGAGTCGCAGCGGGGGTGGCATAGAGCAGTTCTTC. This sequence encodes CAWSRSGGGIEQFF.

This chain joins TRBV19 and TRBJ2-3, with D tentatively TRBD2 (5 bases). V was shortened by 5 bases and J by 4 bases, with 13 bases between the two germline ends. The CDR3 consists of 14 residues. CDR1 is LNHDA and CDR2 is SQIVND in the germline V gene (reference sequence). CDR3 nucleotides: TGTGCCAGTAGTCAGAGGGATCGTGCAGATACGCAGTATTTT. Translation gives CASSQRDRADTQYF.

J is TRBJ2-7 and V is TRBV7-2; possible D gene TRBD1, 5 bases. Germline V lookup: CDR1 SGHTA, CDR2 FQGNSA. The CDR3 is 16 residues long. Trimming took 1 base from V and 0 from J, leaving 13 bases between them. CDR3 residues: CASSLGYRLSSYEQYF. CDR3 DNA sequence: TGTGCCAGCAGCTTAGGCTACAGGTTGAGCTCCTACGAGCAGTACTTC.

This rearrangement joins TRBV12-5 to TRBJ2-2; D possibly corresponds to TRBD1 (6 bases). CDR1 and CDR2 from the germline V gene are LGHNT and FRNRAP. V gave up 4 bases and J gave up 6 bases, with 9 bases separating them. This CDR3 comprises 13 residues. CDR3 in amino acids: CASGWDISGELFF. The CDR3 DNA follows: TGTGCTAGTGGTTGGGACATTTCCGGGGAGCTGTTTTTT.

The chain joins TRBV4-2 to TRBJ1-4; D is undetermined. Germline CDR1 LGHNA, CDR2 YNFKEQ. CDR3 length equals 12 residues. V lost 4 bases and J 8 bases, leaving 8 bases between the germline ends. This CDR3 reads CASSRGREKLFF. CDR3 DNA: TGTGCCAGCAGCCGCGGTAGGGAAAAACTGTTTTTT.

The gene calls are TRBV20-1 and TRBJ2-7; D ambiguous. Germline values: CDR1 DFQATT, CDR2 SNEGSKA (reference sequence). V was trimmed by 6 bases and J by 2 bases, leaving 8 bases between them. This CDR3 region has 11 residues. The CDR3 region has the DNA TGCAGTGCCCCTGGGCCCTACGAGCAGTACTTC. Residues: CSAPGPYEQYF.

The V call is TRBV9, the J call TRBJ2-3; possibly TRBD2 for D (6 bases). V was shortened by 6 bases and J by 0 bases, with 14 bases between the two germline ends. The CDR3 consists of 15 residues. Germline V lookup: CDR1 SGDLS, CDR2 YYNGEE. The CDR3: CASNFPGGSTDTQYF. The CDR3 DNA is TGTGCCAGCAACTTCCCCGGGGGTAGCACAGATACGCAGTATTTT.

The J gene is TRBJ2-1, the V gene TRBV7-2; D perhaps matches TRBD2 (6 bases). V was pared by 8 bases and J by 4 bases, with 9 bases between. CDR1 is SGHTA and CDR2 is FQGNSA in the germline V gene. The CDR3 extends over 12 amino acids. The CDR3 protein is CASGGIYNEQFF. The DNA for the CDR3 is TGTGCCAGCGGGGGGATTTACAATGAGCAGTTCTTC.

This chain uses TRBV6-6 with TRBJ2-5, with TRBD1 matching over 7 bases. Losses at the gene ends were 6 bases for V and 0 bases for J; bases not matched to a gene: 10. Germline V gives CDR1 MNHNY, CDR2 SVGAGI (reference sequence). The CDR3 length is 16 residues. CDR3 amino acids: CASSLLRQGDQETQYF. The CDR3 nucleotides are TGTGCCAGCAGCCTGCTTAGACAGGGTGACCAAGAGACCCAGTACTTC.

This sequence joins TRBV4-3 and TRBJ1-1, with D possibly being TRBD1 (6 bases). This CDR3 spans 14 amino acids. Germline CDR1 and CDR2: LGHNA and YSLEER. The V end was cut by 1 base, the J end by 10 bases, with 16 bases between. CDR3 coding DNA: TGCGCCAGCAGCCAAGGCAGGGGCGGGGGCGTAGCTTTCTTT. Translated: CASSQGRGGGVAFF.

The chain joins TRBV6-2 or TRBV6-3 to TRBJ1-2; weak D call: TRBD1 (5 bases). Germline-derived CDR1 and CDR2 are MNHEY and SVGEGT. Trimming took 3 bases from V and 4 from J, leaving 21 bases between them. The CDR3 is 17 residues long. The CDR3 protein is CASSYHDPPRDSYGYTF. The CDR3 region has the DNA TGTGCCAGCAGTTATCATGACCCCCCAAGGGACTCCTATGGCTACACCTTC.

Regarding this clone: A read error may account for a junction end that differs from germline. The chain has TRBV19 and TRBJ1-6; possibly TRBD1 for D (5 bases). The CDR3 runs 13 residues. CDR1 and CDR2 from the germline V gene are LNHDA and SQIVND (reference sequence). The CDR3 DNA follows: TGTGCCACTAGTACCAGGGATTGGTCACCCCTCCACTTT. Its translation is CATSTRDWSPLHF.

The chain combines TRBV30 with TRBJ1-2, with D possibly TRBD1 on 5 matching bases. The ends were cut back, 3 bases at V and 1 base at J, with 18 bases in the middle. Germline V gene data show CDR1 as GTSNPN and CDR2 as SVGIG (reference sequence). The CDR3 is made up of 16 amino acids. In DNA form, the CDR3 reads TGTGCCTGGAGGAAACCCGACAGAAGTTATAACTATGGCTACACCTTC. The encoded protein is CAWRKPDRSYNYGYTF. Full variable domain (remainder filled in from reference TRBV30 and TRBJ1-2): SQTIHQWPATLVQPVGSPLSLECTVEGTSNPNLYWYRQAAGRGLQLLFYSVGIGQISSEVPQNLSASRPQDRQFILSSKKLLLSDSGFYLCAWRKPDRSYNYGYTFGSGTRLTVV.